Listed below are T cell receptor beta chains from one sample, sequenced in a study of memory CD4+ T cells and cytomegalovirus serostatus. The data were produced by immunoSEQ multiplex PCR, yet TCRdb's version contains in-frame clones alone and is incomplete. Of roughly 60,000 clones in the sample, approximately 77% are singletons; the top ten hold almost 0.9%. What was sequenced was memory CD4+ T cells from blood. The receptors were sampled from an adult in good health and CMV-seronegative. CDR3s include the opening cysteine and the closing phenylalanine or tryptophan. D genes are given only for firm matches. Size is omitted from some rows. Given values are once, few, many or a class for expanded clones.

V	J	D	length	size	CDR3	DNA
TRBV4-1	TRBJ1-2	NA	14	NA	CASSQVVQLTGYTF	TGCGCCAGCAGCCAAGTGGTCCAGCTTACAGGCTACACCTTC
TRBV30	TRBJ2-5	NA	11	NA	CAWADGETQYF	TGTGCCTGGGCAGACGGAGAGACCCAGTACTTC
TRBV5-6	TRBJ2-7	TRBD1	14	NA	CASSWDRASYEQYF	TGTGCCAGCAGCTGGGACAGGGCCTCCTACGAGCAGTACTTC
TRBV18	TRBJ1-1	TRBD1	12	NA	CASSQDRVEAFF	TGTGCCAGCTCACAGGACAGGGTGGAAGCTTTCTTT
TRBV30	TRBJ2-5	TRBD2	15	once	CAWSVLAGAGETQYF	TGTGCCTGGAGTGTACTAGCGGGGGCAGGGGAGACCCAGTACTTC
TRBV7-9	TRBJ1-2	NA	13	NA	CASRSDPPGGYTF	TGTGCCAGCAGATCCGACCCACCGGGGGGCTACACCTTC
TRBV28	TRBJ1-2	TRBD1	17	NA	CASSLMTGALDDYGYTF	TGTGCCAGCAGTTTAATGACAGGGGCTCTCGATGACTATGGCTACACCTTC
TRBV7-2	TRBJ2-5	TRBD2	14	NA	CASRRGTNGETQYF	TGTGCCAGCAGACGCGGGACTAACGGGGAGACCCAGTACTTC
TRBV5-1	TRBJ1-2	TRBD1	15	few	CASSLLTGAPVGYTF	TGCGCCAGCAGCTTGCTCACAGGGGCTCCGGTCGGCTACACCTTC
TRBV4-1	TRBJ1-5	NA	13	NA	CASSQARNQPQHF	TGCGCCAGCAGCCAGGCCAGAAATCAGCCCCAGCATTTT
TRBV7-7	TRBJ2-6	NA	16	once	CASSPYSVTGANVLTF	TGTGCTAGCAGCCCGTACTCTGTGACTGGGGCCAACGTCCTGACTTTC
TRBV10-3	TRBJ2-3	NA	14	NA	CAYARGAGADTQYF	TGTGCCTATGCGAGGGGGGCCGGGGCAGATACGCAGTATTTT
TRBV30	TRBJ2-1	NA	15	NA	CAWTRGTISYNEQFF	TGTGCCTGGACTAGGGGGACCATCTCCTACAATGAGCAGTTCTTC
TRBV7-2	TRBJ2-5	TRBD2	15	NA	CASSFTSGVQETQYF	TGTGCCAGCAGCTTTACTAGCGGAGTCCAAGAGACCCAGTACTTC
TRBV6-1	TRBJ1-1	TRBD1	19	NA	CASSVRGGNWDRGATEAFF	TGTGCCAGCAGTGTACGTGGGGGGAATTGGGACAGGGGTGCGACTGAAGCTTTCTTT
TRBV4-3	TRBJ2-6	TRBD2	19	once	CASSQGEGRGLTGANVLTF	TGCGCCAGCAGCCAAGGGGAGGGGAGGGGTTTGACTGGGGCCAACGTCCTGACTTTC
TRBV4-1	TRBJ1-4	TRBD1	16	NA	CASSLRRGQPNEKLFF	TGCGCCAGCAGCCTGAGAAGGGGGCAGCCAAATGAAAAACTGTTTTTT
TRBV19	TRBJ1-4	TRBD1	16	NA	CASNPPGQVFGEKLFF	TGTGCCTCGAACCCCCCTGGACAGGTGTTCGGGGAAAAACTGTTTTTT
TRBV4-3	TRBJ2-1	TRBD2	18	few	CASSQVPLAASSYNEQFF	TGCGCCAGCAGCCAAGTTCCCCTAGCGGCAAGCTCCTACAATGAGCAGTTCTTC
TRBV20-1	TRBJ2-3	NA	11	NA	CSALRVDTQYF	TGCAGTGCCCTAAGGGTGGATACGCAGTATTTT
TRBV6-1	TRBJ2-7	NA	13	NA	CASSGLTPYEQYF	TGTGCCAGCAGTGGACTTACCCCCTACGAGCAGTACTTC
TRBV4-1	TRBJ1-2	TRBD1	14	NA	CASSNDRGRRGYTF	TGCGCCAGCAGCAATGACAGGGGGCGGCGGGGCTACACCTTC
TRBV29-1	TRBJ2-3	TRBD2	14	NA	CSVERSAGQDTQYF	TGCAGCGTTGAACGGTCAGCGGGGCAAGATACGCAGTATTTT
TRBV7-3	TRBJ2-3	TRBD2	16	NA	CASSPGLAKSTDTQYF	TGTGCCAGCAGTCCAGGACTAGCGAAGTCCACAGATACGCAGTATTTT
TRBV18	TRBJ1-1	NA	15	few	CASSPPPPGLTEAFF	TGTGCCAGCTCACCACCCCCCCCAGGGCTCACTGAAGCTTTCTTT
TRBV28	TRBJ1-1	TRBD1	12	NA	CASSLGQGSAFF	TGTGCCAGCAGTTTGGGACAGGGCTCAGCTTTCTTT
TRBV5-1	TRBJ2-3	NA	16	once	CASSMGSPVGTDTQYF	TGCGCCAGCAGCATGGGGAGCCCGGTGGGCACAGATACGCAGTATTTT
TRBV6-5	TRBJ1-6	NA	14	NA	CASSYRTDSSPLHF	TGTGCCAGCAGTTACCGGACAGACTCTTCACCCCTCCACTTT
TRBV5-1	TRBJ1-3	TRBD1	16	NA	CASSSTGDSSGNTIYF	TGCGCCAGCAGCTCGACAGGGGACAGCTCTGGAAACACCATATATTTT
TRBV18	TRBJ1-3	TRBD1	18	NA	CASSPALGTGRSGNTIYF	TGTGCCAGCTCACCAGCCCTCGGGACAGGGCGCTCTGGAAACACCATATATTTT
TRBV10-3	TRBJ2-1	NA	14	NA	CAIRAGTEYNEQFF	TGTGCCATCAGGGCCGGGACGGAATACAATGAGCAGTTCTTC
TRBV5-4	TRBJ1-2	NA	15	NA	CASSFSLGSGVGYTF	TGTGCCAGCAGCTTTTCGTTGGGGTCAGGGGTAGGCTACACCTTC
TRBV6-5	TRBJ1-1	NA	15	NA	CASSYARGRESEAFF	TGTGCCAGCAGTTACGCCCGGGGCAGGGAGTCTGAAGCTTTCTTT
TRBV14	TRBJ1-4	NA	13	NA	CASSQNEGEGLFF	TGTGCCAGCAGCCAAAACGAAGGGGAAGGACTGTTTTTT
TRBV7-9	TRBJ1-4	TRBD1	18	NA	CASSLGRQGASTNEKLFF	TGTGCCAGCAGCTTAGGGAGACAGGGGGCTTCAACTAATGAAAAACTGTTTTTT
TRBV7-9	TRBJ2-7	TRBD2	15	NA	CASSSSSGNRYEQYF	TGTGCCAGCAGCTCAAGTAGCGGGAATAGATACGAGCAGTACTTC
TRBV18	TRBJ2-3	TRBD2	15	few	CASSPTSGVADTQYF	TGTGCCAGCTCACCAACTAGCGGCGTGGCAGATACGCAGTATTTT
TRBV28	TRBJ1-5	NA	14	NA	CASNYRLSNQPQHF	TGTGCCAGCAATTACCGACTAAGCAATCAGCCCCAGCATTTT
TRBV7-2	TRBJ2-1	NA	15	NA	CASSPAMGSYNEQFF	TGTGCCAGCAGCCCAGCGATGGGCTCCTACAATGAGCAGTTCTTC
TRBV7-9	TRBJ1-1	NA	13	NA	CASSPQQNTEAFF	TGTGCCAGCAGCCCACAGCAGAACACTGAAGCTTTCTTT
TRBV19	TRBJ2-4	TRBD2	16	NA	CASTRTSGRGENIQYF	TGTGCCAGTACCAGGACTAGCGGGAGAGGCGAAAACATTCAGTACTTC